This record looks at one T cell receptor (beta chain) sequence and its context. V was pared by 4 bases and J by 2 bases, with 4 bases of the junction left unmatched. This CDR3 is 15 amino acids long. Germline V CDR1 and CDR2: LNHDA, SQIVND (reference sequence). The record originates from a study of beta chain features in type 1 diabetes. The whole isolated RNA underwent reverse transcription, so sequencing captured expressed TCRB transcripts. Assay used: immunoSEQ multiplex PCR; TCRdb lists only in-frame clones, some missing. The sample yields 15,000 to 20,000 clones, approximately 55% seen once. The source of this sequence is a woman in her late teens or twenties in good health. V is TRBV19 and J is TRBJ1-5, with 8 nucleotides matching TRBD1. Sequenced sample: stem cell memory CD4+ T cells from blood. CDR3 sequence (DNA): TGTGCCAGTAGTACCGGACAGGGCGGCAATCAGCCCCAGCATTTT. Amino acids: CASSTGQGGNQPQHF.